Each of the 29 T cell receptor beta chains below was sequenced from the same sample in a study of blood T cell repertoires in COVID-19. Libraries were prepared by immunoSEQ multiplex PCR; TCRdb keeps only in-frame clonotypes and omits some of them. The sample records under 250,000 clones, roughly 89% being singletons. Sequencing was carried out using peripheral blood. These receptors were collected from a man aged 55 to 69 who had recovered from COVID-19.

The gene calls are TRBV2 and TRBJ1-1; D may be TRBD1 (5 bases). Germline loops: CDR1 SNHLY, CDR2 FYNNEI. Trimming stripped 6 bases from V and 4 bases from J, with 12 bases between. The CDR3 covers 13 residues. CDR3 bases: TGTGCCAGCAGATTTAGGCAGGGCACTGAAGCTTTCTTT. This codes for CASRFRQGTEAFF.

The chain links TRBV5-6 to TRBJ2-3; 10 bases are shared with TRBD2. V was clipped by 5 bases and J by 2 bases; unmatched bases: 17. The CDR3 is 19 residues long. The germline V gene has CDR1 SGHDT and CDR2 YYEEEE. In DNA, the CDR3 is TGTGCCAGCAGTAAAGGTAGCGGGAGGACTATGACTAACACAGATACGCAGTATTTT. It is translated as CASSKGSGRTMTNTDTQYF.

V and J are TRBV6-5 and TRBJ2-7; perhaps TRBD2 as D (6 bases). The germline V and J ends were trimmed by 7 bases and 6 bases, with 16 bases remaining between them. Per the germline V gene, CDR1 is MNHEY and CDR2 is SVGAGI. CDR3 length: 13 amino acids. CDR3 nucleotides: TGTGCCAGCACCCCGGGGGTGGGACTCGAGCAGTACTTC. This encodes CASTPGVGLEQYF.

This chain joins TRBV21-1 and TRBJ2-1; TRBD1 reflects the table's D call only, with no check against the DNA. TRBV21-1 is recorded as a pseudogene. The CDR3 is 20 amino acids. The CDR3 region is CASSNHRDRVPKNHHNEQFF. The DNA for the CDR3 is TGTGCCAGCAGCAACCACCGGGACAGGGTCCCTAAAAACCATCACAATGAGCAGTTCTTC.

The chain uses TRBV19 and TRBJ2-7, with 10 positions matching TRBD1. The CDR3 is made up of 15 amino acids. Germline V CDR1 and CDR2: LNHDA, SQIVND (reference sequence). V lost 5 bases to trimming and J lost 3 bases; unmatched junction nucleotides: 7. CDR3 nucleotide sequence: TGTGCCAGTAGTCCAACGGGACAGGGGATCTACGAGCAGTACTTC. Protein: CASSPTGQGIYEQYF.

The J gene is TRBJ2-2, the V gene TRBV2; 9 bases align to TRBD2. The CDR3 sequence is 15 residues long. Germline V gene lookup returns CDR1 SNHLY and CDR2 FYNNEI. J was trimmed by 4 bases and V by 6 bases; bases with no gene match: 6. The CDR3 loop reads CASRDSGRGTGELFF. The CDR3 region has the DNA TGTGCCAGCAGGGATAGCGGGAGAGGCACCGGGGAGCTGTTTTTT.

The chain links TRBV9 to TRBJ2-1; 9 bases fit TRBD2. This CDR3 comprises 16 residues. Germline CDR1 is SGDLS and CDR2 is YYNGEE. After removal of 3 bases from V and 12 bases from J, the junction contained 16 bases not matched to a gene. The DNA for the CDR3 is TGTGCCAGCAGCGGGCCCGGGGCGGCGGGAGGGAGTAGGCAGTTCTTC. This encodes CASSGPGAAGGSRQFF.

The V and J genes are TRBV7-9 and TRBJ2-7; D possibly corresponds to TRBD1 (6 bases). V lost 3 bases and J lost 3, with 9 bases in between. The CDR3 spans 13 residues. From germline, CDR1 is SEHNR and CDR2 FQNEAQ (reference sequence). CDR3 in DNA: TGTGCCAGCAGCTTGGGGGCTCTCTACGAGCAGTACTTC. The encoded protein is CASSLGALYEQYF.

This chain joins TRBV6-5 and TRBJ1-2; D call uncertain. The CDR3 length is 14 residues. V was cut by 2 bases and J by 3 bases, with 10 bases left in between. Germline V CDR1 and CDR2: MNHEY, SVGAGI. As DNA, the CDR3 is TGTGCCAGCAGTTACCAAGCCGGGTACTATGGCTACACCTTC. Its translation: CASSYQAGYYGYTF.

This chain links TRBV19 with TRBJ1-6; weak D call: TRBD1 (6 bases). With 7 bases removed from V and 6 bases from J, the gap between germline ends came to 22 bases. CDR1 and CDR2 (germline): LNHDA, SQIVND (reference sequence). This CDR3 is 17 amino acids long. The CDR3 reads CASTGRNRVQGNSPLHF. CDR3 in DNA: TGTGCCAGTACCGGAAGGAACAGGGTCCAGGGTAATTCACCCCTCCACTTT.

The chain couples TRBV21-1 to TRBJ1-5. TRBV21-1 constitutes a pseudogene. The CDR3 length is 15 residues. Written as DNA, the CDR3 is TGTGCCAGCAGCAAAGGTCAGGACTACAATCAGCCCCAGCATTTT. Protein product: CASSKGQDYNQPQHF.

CDR3 amino acids: CSASPPTGTHNEQFF. CDR3 sequence (DNA): TGCAGTGCTAGTCCCCCGACAGGGACCCACAATGAGCAGTTCTTC. The genes are TRBV20-1 and TRBJ2-1; 7 bases are shared with TRBD1. Germline loops: CDR1 DFQATT, CDR2 SNEGSKA (reference sequence). The CDR3 is 15 amino acids. The junction had 10 bases not matched to a gene; V was cut back by 3 bases and J by 5 bases.

DNA for the CDR3: TGTGCCAGCTCACCCCTTCGGGGCGGGAGCGATGAGCAGTACTTC. This sequence encodes CASSPLRGGSDEQYF. The rearrangement joins TRBV18 to TRBJ2-7, with 7 bases matching TRBD2. V lost 3 bases to trimming and J lost 7 bases; unmatched junction nucleotides: 12. CDR1 and CDR2 from the germline V gene are KGHSH and LQKENI. The length of the CDR3 is 15 residues.

This clone was detected a few times. The J gene is TRBJ1-1, the V gene TRBV28; D perhaps matches TRBD1 (5 bases). The V gene lost 7 bases and the J gene lost 2 bases, with 17 bases spanning the gap. The CDR3 length is 15 residues. Germline V CDR1 and CDR2: MDHEN, SYDVKM. The CDR3 coding sequence is TGTGCCAGCATGAGGCAGGGTTGGGGTAACACTGAAGCTTTCTTT. Translating it yields CASMRQGWGNTEAFF.

This clone was seen more than once but under ten times. CDR3 sequence (DNA): TGTGCCAGCAGTAACGCCGGGACTAGCGCATCTCAGTACTTC. Translation: CASSNAGTSASQYF. This chain uses TRBV6-2 or TRBV6-3 with TRBJ2-7; TRBD2 aligns across 10 bases. From germline, CDR1 is MNHEY and CDR2 SVGEGT. This CDR3 spans 14 amino acids. After removal of 5 bases from V and 10 bases from J, the junction contained 11 bases not matched to a gene.

J is TRBJ1-2 and V is TRBV5-1, with a tentative D call TRBD1 (6 bases). The CDR3 is 15 amino acids. Trimming removed 2 bases at V and 3 bases at J, with 14 bases between. Germline V lookup: CDR1 SGHRS, CDR2 YFSETQ. CDR3 loop: CASSFSRGWDYGYTF. CDR3 in DNA: TGCGCCAGCAGCTTCTCCAGGGGTTGGGACTATGGCTACACCTTC.

This clone was seen only a few times. The V and J genes are TRBV18 and TRBJ2-7, with a weak D call TRBD2 (7 bases). V dropped 2 bases and J dropped 2 bases, with 16 bases sitting between them. CDR1 and CDR2 (germline): KGHSH, LQKENI. This CDR3 is 16 amino acids long. The CDR3 loop reads CASSPGGAGPTYEQYF. The DNA of the CDR3 is TGTGCCAGCTCACCAGGGGGGGCAGGACCTACCTACGAGCAGTACTTC.

J is TRBJ2-2 and V is TRBV19; possible D gene TRBD2, 6 bases. CDR3 length equals 14 residues. Germline loops: CDR1 LNHDA, CDR2 SQIVND (reference sequence). Trimming stripped 5 bases from V and 7 bases from J, with 14 bases between. CDR3 nucleotide sequence: TGTGCCAGTAGTCAGACTAGATCGGGCGGGGAGCTGTTTTTT. This codes for CASSQTRSGGELFF.

This chain uses TRBV7-8 with TRBJ2-2; TRBD2 aligns across 9 bases. In germline, CDR1 is SGHVS, CDR2 FQNEAQ. The length of the CDR3 is 16 residues. With V trimmed by 0 bases and J by 8 bases, 7 bases remained unmatched. For the CDR3, the DNA is TGTGCCAGCAGCTTAGCGCTAGCGGGGTGGGCAGGGGAGCTGTTTTTT. It codes for CASSLALAGWAGELFF.

The rearrangement joins TRBV18 to TRBJ2-2; D perhaps matches TRBD2 (6 bases). V was cut by 6 bases and J by 1 base, with 12 bases left in between. Germline V CDR1 and CDR2: KGHSH, LQKENI. This CDR3 has 15 residues. The CDR3 DNA sequence: TGTGCCAGCTCGGAAATGGGACTGAACACCGGGGAGCTGTTTTTT. Protein: CASSEMGLNTGELFF.

The CDR3 bases are TGTGCCAGCAGCCGGGGAGCGGGTGAAGCTTTCTTT. Translating it yields CASSRGAGEAFF. The chain joins TRBV5-6 to TRBJ1-1, with unresolved D. V lost 4 bases, J lost 7 bases, and 11 bases lay in between. The germline CDR1 and CDR2 sequences are SGHDT and YYEEEE. CDR3 length: 12 residues.

Sample share makes this clone medium-sized. The rearrangement joins TRBV6-2 or TRBV6-3 to TRBJ2-3; D is ambiguous. The CDR3 length is 14 residues. CDR1 and CDR2 from the germline V gene are MNHEY and SVGEGT. V was pared by 5 bases and J by 4 bases, with 13 bases between. The CDR3 coding sequence is TGTGCCAGCAGTCGTTCCAGCGAAGCAGATACGCAGTATTTT. Translation gives CASSRSSEADTQYF.

This clone was detected a few times. The chain is built from TRBV5-1 and TRBJ2-7; no reliable D call. The V and J ends lost 1 base and 2 bases respectively, with 7 bases between them. This CDR3 is 13 amino acids long. Germline CDR1 is SGHRS and CDR2 is YFSETQ. DNA for the CDR3: TGCGCCAGCAGCTTGCCTTCCCCCTACGAGCAGTACTTC. This sequence encodes CASSLPSPYEQYF.

V usage is TRBV9 and J usage is TRBJ1-5; D may be TRBD1 (6 bases). The V gene's germline CDR1 is SGDLS and CDR2 YYNGEE. The CDR3 spans 13 residues. The V gene lost 0 bases and the J gene lost 7 bases, with 8 bases spanning the gap. This chain's CDR3 is CASSVAQGQPQHF. CDR3 in DNA: TGTGCCAGCAGCGTAGCTCAGGGGCAGCCCCAGCATTTT.

This clone was counted a single time. The chain uses TRBV9 and TRBJ2-7, with D hard to call. Germline-derived CDR1 and CDR2 are SGDLS and YYNGEE. The V end lost 3 bases, the J end lost 5 bases, and 9 bases lay between the germline ends. The CDR3 sequence is 12 residues long. The CDR3: CASSAQEHEQYF. CDR3 nucleotides: TGTGCCAGCAGCGCCCAAGAGCACGAGCAGTACTTC.

The chain carries TRBV27 and TRBJ1-1; possible D gene TRBD1, 6 bases. The CDR3 has 17 residues. V was clipped by 9 bases and J by 6 bases, with 29 bases between them. The germline gives CDR1 MNHEY, CDR2 SMNVEV (reference sequence). The CDR3 sequence: CASSVTGAGGRTSEAFF. CDR3 bases: TGTGCCAGTTCAGTAACGGGAGCGGGGGGCCGGACATCTGAAGCTTTCTTT.

The genes are TRBV10-3 and TRBJ2-7, with D uncertain. Germline V gene lookup returns CDR1 ENHRY and CDR2 SYGVKD. The CDR3 sequence is 12 residues long. The germline V and J ends were trimmed by 0 bases and 6 bases, with 6 bases remaining between them. The DNA of the CDR3 is TGTGCCATCAGTGAGTCTCCGTTCGAGCAGTACTTC. Amino acid sequence: CAISESPFEQYF.

This clone was seen a few times. V is TRBV19 and J is TRBJ2-7; possible D gene TRBD1, 5 bases. Germline CDR1 LNHDA, CDR2 SQIVND (reference sequence). The CDR3 contains 15 residues. The germline V and J ends were trimmed by 3 bases and 4 bases, with 16 bases remaining between them. The CDR3 sequence: CASSIPTQAEYEQYF. CDR3 sequence (DNA): TGTGCCAGTAGTATTCCCACACAGGCGGAATACGAGCAGTACTTC.

The chain has TRBV7-2 and TRBJ2-1, with D maybe TRBD1 (7 bases). The CDR3 loop spans 16 amino acids. With 5 bases removed from V and 5 bases from J, the gap between germline ends came to 19 bases. Looked up from germline, CDR1 is SGHTA and CDR2 is FQGNSA. CDR3 nucleotide sequence: TGTGCCAGCAGCCTCTCAGGGGGGCCCGGGGACAATGAGCAGTTCTTC. This sequence encodes CASSLSGGPGDNEQFF.